This T cell receptor beta chain was obtained from a study of T cell repertoires in cytomegalovirus infection. TCRdb analysed the reads with MiXCR anew, one entry per CDR3 protein. The table shows approximately 500,000 distinct CDR3 sequences, with 26% occurring only once. The sample was PBMCs. The TCR was taken from a human donor in good health (CMV status not recorded). Some clones in this sample may be carry-over from other donors' samples.

In DNA form, the CDR3 reads TGTGCCACCAGCAGTAGAGGGGGGGGACAGCCCCAGCATTTT. Translating it yields CATSSRGGGQPQHF. The chain has TRBV15 and TRBJ1-5, with D perhaps matching TRBD1 (6 bases). The CDR3 extends over 14 amino acids. Trimming took off 3 bases at V and 7 bases at J, with 13 bases between the two ends. Germline CDR1 LNHNV, CDR2 YYDKDF (reference sequence).